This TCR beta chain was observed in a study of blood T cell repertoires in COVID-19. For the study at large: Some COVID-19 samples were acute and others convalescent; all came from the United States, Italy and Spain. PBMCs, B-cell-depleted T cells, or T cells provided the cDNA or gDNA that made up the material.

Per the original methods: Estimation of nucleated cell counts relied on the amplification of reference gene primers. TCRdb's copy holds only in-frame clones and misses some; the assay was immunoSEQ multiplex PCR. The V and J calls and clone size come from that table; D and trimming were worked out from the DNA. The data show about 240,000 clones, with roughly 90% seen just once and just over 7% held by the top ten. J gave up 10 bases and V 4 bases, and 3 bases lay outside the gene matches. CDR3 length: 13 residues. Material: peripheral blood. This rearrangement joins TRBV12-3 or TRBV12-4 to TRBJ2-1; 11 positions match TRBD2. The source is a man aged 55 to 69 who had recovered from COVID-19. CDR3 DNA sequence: TGTGCCAGCAGTTCCGGGACTAGCGGAGAGCAGTTCTTC. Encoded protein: CASSSGTSGEQFF.